One sample yielded the 26 T cell receptor beta chains listed below, sequenced in a study of T cell changes during pregnancy in multiple sclerosis. Assay: immunoSEQ multiplex PCR; the TCRdb copy retains only in-frame clones and omits some. The sample contains 35,000 to 45,000 clones, roughly 85% of which appear only once. The material sequenced was CD4+ T cells from peripheral blood mononuclear cells, taken after pregnancy. The receptors shown here come from a female donor with multiple sclerosis, enrolled in a pregnancy study.

CDR3 in DNA: TGTGCCAGCAGCTTGCTAGGACAGAACACTGAAGCTTTCTTT. Translating it yields CASSLLGQNTEAFF. V and J are TRBV5-6 and TRBJ1-1, with TRBD1 as a possible D gene (5 bases). The CDR3 runs to 14 residues. Trimming pared 1 base from V and 1 base from J, leaving 8 bases between. The germline V gene encodes CDR1 SGHDT and CDR2 YYEEEE.

V gene TRBV9 combines with J gene TRBJ1-3, with D uncertain. Between the trimmed V and J ends, which lost 3 bases and 0 bases, there was a span of 13 bases. The CDR3 is 16 amino acids. CDR1 is SGDLS and CDR2 is YYNGEE in the germline V gene. This chain's CDR3 is CASSALHPDSGNTIYF. The CDR3 nucleotides are TGTGCCAGCAGCGCCTTACACCCAGACTCTGGAAACACCATATATTTT.

The chain couples TRBV9 to TRBJ2-1; the match to TRBD2 covers 12 bases. The CDR3 contains 17 residues. Per the germline V gene, CDR1 is SGDLS and CDR2 is YYNGEE. V gave up 4 bases and J gave up 4 bases; unmatched junction bases: 9. CDR3 amino acids: CASSPILAGGTYNEQFF. In DNA, the CDR3 is TGTGCCAGCAGCCCTATACTAGCGGGGGGCACTTACAATGAGCAGTTCTTC. Full variable domain (remainder filled in from reference TRBV9 and TRBJ2-1): DSGVTQTPKHLITATGQRVTLRCSPRSGDLSVYWYQQSLDQGLQFLIQYYNGEERAKGNILERFSAQQFPDLHSELNLSSLELGDSALYFCASSPILAGGTYNEQFFGPGTRLTVL.

With regard to this clone: Sequence at one end of the junction differs from germline and may be a read error. This chain links TRBV5-4 with TRBJ2-5, with D possibly being TRBD2 (6 bases). The CDR3 is 17 residues long. Looked up from germline, CDR1 is SGHNT and CDR2 is YYREEE (reference sequence). The CDR3 region is CASRLGTPLGGEETQYF. DNA for the CDR3: TGTGCCAGCAGGTTGGGGACGCCTTTGGGGGGTGAAGAGACCCAGTACTTC.

The V and J genes are TRBV4-1 and TRBJ2-5; D may be TRBD1 (5 bases). The CDR3 length is 14 residues. CDR1 MGHRA and CDR2 YSYEKL come from the germline V gene. Trimming removed 3 bases from V and 4 bases from J, with 12 bases in between. The DNA of the CDR3 is TGCGCCAGCAGCCAGACGCAGGGCCGAGAGACCCAGTACTTC. Translated: CASSQTQGRETQYF.

The chain combines TRBV6-6 with TRBJ1-1; D uncertain. The V gene's germline CDR1 is MNHNY and CDR2 SVGAGI (reference sequence). With 4 bases removed from V and 5 bases from J, the gap between germline ends came to 11 bases. This CDR3 comprises 13 residues. The CDR3 DNA follows: TGTGCCAGCAGTTCTCAAGGAGGGACTGAAGCTTTCTTT. It encodes CASSSQGGTEAFF.

The J gene is TRBJ2-7, the V gene TRBV28, with a possible D match to TRBD1 (5 bases). This CDR3 has 14 amino acids. Looked up from germline, CDR1 is MDHEN and CDR2 is SYDVKM. V lost 2 bases, J lost 0 bases, and 8 bases lay in between. The CDR3 region is CASSLDSSSYEQYF. DNA for the CDR3: TGTGCCAGCAGTTTAGACAGCAGCTCCTACGAGCAGTACTTC.

The genes are TRBV4-3 and TRBJ1-4, with 8 bases fitting TRBD1. CDR3 length: 17 amino acids. Germline CDR1 is LGHNA and CDR2 is YSLEER. After removal of 4 bases from V and 0 bases from J, the junction contained 7 bases not matched to a gene. The DNA of the CDR3 is TGCGCCAGCAGCCGAGCCTTACAGGGGGCAACTAATGAAAAACTGTTTTTT. Protein product: CASSRALQGATNEKLFF.

This chain links TRBV7-2 with TRBJ2-3; 9 bases are a match to TRBD2. CDR1 and CDR2 from the germline V gene are SGHTA and FQGNSA. The length of the CDR3 is 17 residues. V trimming: 3 bases; J trimming: 2 bases; junction bases outside the gene matches: 9. The CDR3 DNA is TGTGCCAGCAGCTTTTCCCTCCTAGCGGGGCTCACAGATACGCAGTATTTT. This translates into CASSFSLLAGLTDTQYF.

Within the sample, this clone is medium-sized. J is TRBJ2-1 and V is TRBV6-4, with 10 nucleotides matching TRBD2. The V and J ends lost 4 bases and 0 bases, in that order; junction bases with no gene match: 3. Germline assignment: CDR1 MRHNA and CDR2 SNTAGT. The CDR3 loop spans 16 amino acids. Written as DNA, the CDR3 is TGTGCCAGCAGTGCCGTAGCGGGGGGCTCCTACAATGAGCAGTTCTTC. Translation gives CASSAVAGGSYNEQFF.

This chain uses TRBV6-1 with TRBJ1-5, with D perhaps TRBD1 (6 bases). The length of the CDR3 is 13 residues. Between the trimmed V and J ends, which lost 10 bases and 3 bases, there was a span of 13 bases. The germline gives CDR1 MNHNS, CDR2 SASEGT. The CDR3 DNA reads as TGTGCCACCCGTGACAGGTACAATCAGCCCCAGCATTTT. Encoded protein: CATRDRYNQPQHF.

This chain joins TRBV7-9 and TRBJ1-4; 7 nucleotides align to TRBD1. Germline values: CDR1 SEHNR, CDR2 FQNEAQ (reference sequence). The CDR3 consists of 16 residues. V lost 0 bases to trimming and J lost 5 bases; unmatched junction nucleotides: 6. The CDR3 region is CASSLAQQGRNEKLFF. The CDR3, as DNA: TGTGCCAGCAGCTTAGCCCAACAGGGGCGGAATGAAAAACTGTTTTTT. The full variable domain, in which reference TRBV7-9 and TRBJ1-4 provide the parts outside the CDR3, is DTGVSQNPRHKITKRGQNVTFRCDPISEHNRLYWYRQTLGQGPEFLTYFQNEAQLEKSRLLSDRFSAERPKGSFSTLEIQRTEQGDSAMYLCASSLAQQGRNEKLFFGSGTQLSVL.

On this clone itself: Germline and junction disagree at one end, which may indicate a read error. The V and J genes are TRBV2 and TRBJ2-3; weak D call: TRBD1 (6 bases). Germline CDR1 reads SNHLY; CDR2 reads FYNNEI. The CDR3 is made up of 11 amino acids. CDR3 protein: CASSERGIRPF. The CDR3 DNA is TGTGCCAGCAGTGAAAGGGGGATCCGGCCTTTT.

This clone was counted a single time. This rearrangement joins TRBV5-6 to TRBJ1-4, with 8 positions matching TRBD1. CDR1 SGHDT and CDR2 YYEEEE come from the germline V gene. J gave up 8 bases and V 4 bases, and 16 bases lay outside the gene matches. The CDR3 has 17 residues. DNA of the CDR3: TGTGCCAGCAGCCTTTGGACAGGGCTGAGGGGGGACGAAAAACTGTTTTTT. Encoded protein: CASSLWTGLRGDEKLFF. Using reference TRBV5-6 and TRBJ1-4 for the parts outside the CDR3, the full variable domain is DAGVTQSPTHLIKTRGQQVTLRCSPKSGHDTVSWYQQALGQGPQFIFQYYEEEERQRGNFPDRFSGHQFPNYSSELNVNALLLGDSALYLCASSLWTGLRGDEKLFFGSGTQLSVL.

The rearrangement joins TRBV28 to TRBJ1-1; D unclear. Trimming took off 8 bases at V and 0 bases at J, with 7 bases between the two ends. Per germline, CDR1 MDHEN and CDR2 SYDVKM. The CDR3 contains 12 residues. The CDR3 loop reads CASGGVNTEAFF. In DNA, the CDR3 is TGTGCCAGCGGCGGGGTGAACACTGAAGCTTTCTTT.

This clone was seen just once. The V and J genes are TRBV6-1 and TRBJ1-6; 8 nucleotides line up with TRBD1. Trimming at V came to 5 bases and at J to 3 bases, leaving 3 bases not matched to a gene. In germline, CDR1 is MNHNS, CDR2 SASEGT. The CDR3 has 15 residues. The CDR3 region has the DNA TGTGCCAGCAGTCCCGGACAGGGCTATAATTCACCCCTCCACTTT. Its translation: CASSPGQGYNSPLHF.

This chain uses TRBV10-3 with TRBJ1-1, with D possibly matching TRBD1 (6 bases). Trimming left V 0 bases short and J 4 bases short, with 12 bases between. The CDR3 sequence is 15 residues long. CDR1 is ENHRY and CDR2 is SYGVKD in the germline V gene. The CDR3 DNA reads as TGTGCCATCAGTGAGTCTCTAGGGGGTAGCACTGAAGCTTTCTTT. This gives the protein CAISESLGGSTEAFF.

The genes are TRBV5-1 and TRBJ2-5; tentatively, D is TRBD1 (5 bases). The germline CDR1 and CDR2 sequences are SGHRS and YFSETQ. The CDR3 totals 14 residues. Trimming pared 0 bases from V and 5 bases from J, leaving 11 bases between. The CDR3 DNA follows: TGCGCCAGCAGCTTGGAAGGGGTTGGGGAGACCCAGTACTTC. It yields the protein CASSLEGVGETQYF.

V is TRBV6-5 and J is TRBJ2-1, with D hard to call. Germline V gene sequence: CDR1 MNHEY, CDR2 SVGAGI. The V gene lost 6 bases and the J gene lost 7 bases, with 7 bases spanning the gap. The CDR3 is 11 amino acids. CDR3: CASRLLNEQFF. CDR3 nucleotide sequence: TGTGCCAGCAGACTACTTAATGAGCAGTTCTTC.

The chain employs TRBV5-4 and TRBJ2-7, with TRBD2 identical over 8 bases. V trimming: 5 bases; J trimming: 2 bases; junction bases outside the gene matches: 9. The germline gives CDR1 SGHNT, CDR2 YYREEE (reference sequence). CDR3 length: 15 amino acids. The CDR3 bases are TGTGCCAGCAGTTATAGCGGGGCCCCTACCTACGAGCAGTACTTC. Translated: CASSYSGAPTYEQYF.

This clone was observed once. The chain employs TRBV5-1 and TRBJ2-3, with 13 bases that match TRBD2. The CDR3 spans 18 residues. The V and J ends lost 0 bases and 2 bases, in that order; junction bases with no gene match: 6. CDR1 SGHRS and CDR2 YFSETQ come from the germline V gene. The CDR3 region has the DNA TGCGCCAGCAGCTTGGGGACTAGCGGGGGCATCATCACAGATACGCAGTATTTT. Its protein product is CASSLGTSGGIITDTQYF. The full variable domain, rest sourced from reference TRBV5-1 and TRBJ2-3, is KAGVTQTPRYLIKTRGQQVTLSCSPISGHRSVSWYQQTPGQGLQFLFEYFSETQRNKGNFPGRFSGRQFSNSRSEMNVSTLELGDSALYLCASSLGTSGGIITDTQYFGPGTRLTVL.

The chain joins TRBV5-4 to TRBJ1-1, with 7 nucleotides matching TRBD1. Germline V gene lookup returns CDR1 SGHNT and CDR2 YYREEE (reference sequence). After removal of 4 bases from V and 1 base from J, the junction contained 7 bases not matched to a gene. The CDR3 spans 15 residues. DNA for the CDR3: TGTGCCAGCAGCGCCCCTCGGACAGGGAACACTGAAGCTTTCTTT. It yields the protein CASSAPRTGNTEAFF.

In its sample, this clone was seen a few times. The chain uses TRBV6-1 and TRBJ2-7; D call uncertain. The CDR3 sequence is 12 residues long. The germline gives CDR1 MNHNS, CDR2 SASEGT. Trimming removed 4 bases from V and 4 bases from J, with 8 bases in between. CDR3 in DNA: TGTGCCAGCAGTGCTAGGCGGTACGAGCAGTACTTC. Translated: CASSARRYEQYF.

The chain links TRBV7-2 to TRBJ1-1; no definite D call. V gave up 1 base and J gave up 10 bases, with 13 bases separating them. The CDR3 length is 13 residues. In germline, CDR1 is SGHTA, CDR2 FQGNSA. The DNA for the CDR3 is TGTGCCAGCAGCTTAGGACGGGTACTGACAGCTTTCTTT. Translating it yields CASSLGRVLTAFF.

A single count supports this clone. V and J are TRBV18 and TRBJ1-2; 8 nucleotides line up with TRBD1. The CDR3 sequence is 13 residues long. CDR1 is KGHSH and CDR2 is LQKENI in the germline V gene. V trimming: 4 bases; J trimming: 4 bases; junction bases outside the gene matches: 2. The CDR3 spells CASSQDRGYGYTF. The CDR3 coding sequence is TGTGCCAGCTCACAAGACAGGGGCTATGGCTACACCTTC.

The chain uses TRBV5-4 and TRBJ1-2; 8 bases are shared with TRBD1. The V and J ends lost 3 bases and 7 bases, in that order; junction bases with no gene match: 8. In germline, CDR1 is SGHNT, CDR2 YYREEE (reference sequence). The CDR3 totals 14 residues. The chain's CDR3 is CASSSDRGQGGYTF. DNA of the CDR3: TGTGCCAGCAGCTCCGACAGGGGCCAGGGTGGCTACACCTTC.